The present TCR beta chain was sequenced within a study of blood T cells in healthy people across ages. The CDR3 loop spans 15 amino acids. Per the germline V gene, CDR1 is MNHEY and CDR2 is SMNVEV (reference sequence). Unmatched junction bases numbered 8, after V lost 4 bases and J lost 7 bases. The use of a sample-barcoded 5' primer and a J-beta primer mix characterized a second PCR of roughly 6 to 12 cycles. TCRdb reprocessed the 5' RACE reads with MiXCR, giving one entry per CDR3 protein. Among about 1.7 million distinct CDR3 sequences listed, 28% were seen once. This clonotype was counted at least ten times.

The chain carries TRBV27 and TRBJ2-7, with 12 bases identical to TRBD2. This clonotype was sampled from a woman in her twenties or thirties in good health. Material for sequencing was blood. The CDR3 loop reads CASSSMTSGRGEQYF. The CDR3 bases are TGTGCCAGCAGTTCAATGACTAGCGGGAGAGGGGAGCAGTACTTC.